The rows below give T cell receptor beta chains drawn from one sample of a study of T cell responses to AZD1222 COVID-19 vaccine. Some clones are missing from TCRdb's copy, which holds only in-frame ones; the method was immunoSEQ multiplex PCR. The profile shows fewer than 200,000 clones, roughly 92% of them singletons. The starting material was peripheral blood, obtained on day 0 of AZD1222 vaccination. These receptors were taken from an adult in good health. CDR3s include the opening cysteine and the closing phenylalanine or tryptophan. The D gene is left open where the match is weak. Some rows have no size entry. The others give once, few or many, or a class for an expanded clone.

v_call,clone_size,j_call,cdr3_length,d_call,cdr3_nt,cdr3_aa
TRBV11-2,NA,TRBJ2-5,16,TRBD2,TGTGCCAGCAGCTTCCAGGGTAGCGGGAGCTTAGAGACCCAGTACTTC,CASSFQGSGSLETQYF
TRBV6-5,NA,TRBJ1-3,12,NA,TGTGCCAGCAGCAGGGGCGGAAACACCATATATTTT,CASSRGGNTIYF
TRBV7-9,NA,TRBJ1-2,18,TRBD1,TGTGCCAGCAGCTCCAAGTACGAGACTCCGGGACAGAACTATGGCTACACCTTC,CASSSKYETPGQNYGYTF
TRBV5-1,NA,TRBJ1-1,15,NA,TGCGCCAGCAGCCCCCGAACAGGTCAGGTCTCTGAAGCTTTCTTT,CASSPRTGQVSEAFF
TRBV7-3,NA,TRBJ2-3,16,TRBD2,TGTGCCAGCAGCTTAAAGGCTAGCGGGAGACGAGATACGCAGTATTTT,CASSLKASGRRDTQYF
TRBV27,NA,TRBJ1-1,11,NA,TGTGCCAGCACCTGGGGGGGTGAAGCTTTCTTT,CASTWGGEAFF
TRBV11-2,NA,TRBJ1-1,15,NA,TGTGCCAGCAGCTTAAACCGCGGCATGCAAACTGAAGCTTTCTTT,CASSLNRGMQTEAFF
TRBV11-2,NA,TRBJ1-1,14,NA,TGTGCCAGCAGCTTAACGACAGGGAACACTGAAGCTTTCTTT,CASSLTTGNTEAFF
TRBV7-9,NA,TRBJ1-4,15,TRBD1,TGTGCCAGCAGCCCCTGGGACAGGGCAAATGAAAAACTGTTTTTT,CASSPWDRANEKLFF
TRBV15,once,TRBJ2-3,19,TRBD1,TGTGCCACCAGCAGAGGATTACCGGGACAGGGGCTTCGGGGGGATACGCAGTATTTT,CATSRGLPGQGLRGDTQYF
TRBV5-4,NA,TRBJ1-2,14,NA,TGTGCCAGCAGCAATTCCGGGTCGCGCTATGGCTACACCTTC,CASSNSGSRYGYTF
TRBV5-4,NA,TRBJ1-2,16,NA,TGTGCCAGCAGCTTGTATTTGGGCAGGGGTACCTATGGCTACACCTTC,CASSLYLGRGTYGYTF
TRBV12-5,NA,TRBJ2-1,13,NA,TGTGCTAGTGAGGATAGCGGTTACAATGAGCAGTTCTTC,CASEDSGYNEQFF
TRBV2,NA,TRBJ2-2,15,NA,TGTGCCAGCAGTCTCAGGGGTCTCAACACCGGGGAGCTGTTTTTT,CASSLRGLNTGELFF
TRBV14,NA,TRBJ1-6,17,TRBD1,TGTGCCAGCAGATATGACAGGGCCCCTACCTATAATTCACCCCTCCACTTT,CASRYDRAPTYNSPLHF
TRBV6-1,NA,TRBJ1-3,19,NA,TGTGCCAGCAGTGAAGTATTGATTTCGGGCATCAGCTCTGGAAACACCATATATTTT,CASSEVLISGISSGNTIYF
TRBV18,NA,TRBJ1-6,17,TRBD1,TGTGCCAGCTCCCCGACAGGGAACAAATCCTATAATTCACCCCTCCACTTT,CASSPTGNKSYNSPLHF
TRBV15,NA,TRBJ1-4,14,NA,TGTGCCACCAGCAGATTCAGCCTTAATGAAAAACTGTTTTTT,CATSRFSLNEKLFF
TRBV12-3/TRBV12-4,NA,TRBJ2-3,12,NA,TGTGCCAGCAGTTCCCAGACGGATACGCAGTATTTT,CASSSQTDTQYF
TRBV6-1,NA,TRBJ2-7,15,TRBD1,TGTGCCAGCAGTGAACGGGCAGGGGGCTACCACGAGCAGTACTTC,CASSERAGGYHEQYF
TRBV10-2,NA,TRBJ1-1,13,TRBD1,TGCGCCAGCAGTTTGACAGGGGGCACTGAAGCTTTCTTT,CASSLTGGTEAFF
TRBV27,NA,TRBJ2-1,19,TRBD1,TGTGCCAGCAGTTTATTACGGACAGGGAGGACGAGCTCCTACAATGAGCAGTTCTTC,CASSLLRTGRTSSYNEQFF
TRBV5-1,NA,TRBJ2-7,15,NA,TGCGCCAGCAGCTTGGGGGCAGGGGACTCCTACGAGCAGTACTTC,CASSLGAGDSYEQYF
TRBV19,NA,TRBJ2-7,16,TRBD1,TGTGCCAGTAGTATTGGCCCCGGGACAGCCTCCTACGAGCAGTACTTC,CASSIGPGTASYEQYF
TRBV6-5,NA,TRBJ1-5,16,NA,TGTGCCAGCAGTTTTTCAGCCACCCTTAGCAATCAGCCCCAGCATTTT,CASSFSATLSNQPQHF
TRBV19,once,TRBJ2-1,17,TRBD2,TGTGCCAGCTCTGGACTAGCGGGAGCTAAGGGCTACAATGAGCAGTTCTTC,CASSGLAGAKGYNEQFF
TRBV29-1,NA,TRBJ2-1,12,NA,TGCAGCGCTCTTACGTCCTTCAATGAGCAGTTCTTC,CSALTSFNEQFF
TRBV5-1,NA,TRBJ2-7,14,NA,TGCGCCAGCAGCTTGGGACTACCGACCTACGAGCAGTACTTC,CASSLGLPTYEQYF
TRBV9,NA,TRBJ1-4,15,NA,TGTGCCAGCAGCGTAGCTGAGGGAGTGGATGAAAAACTGTTTTTT,CASSVAEGVDEKLFF
TRBV10-2,NA,TRBJ2-7,15,TRBD2,TGCGCCAGCAGTGATCAGCGGGGTTTTTCCTACGAGCAGTACTTC,CASSDQRGFSYEQYF
TRBV19,NA,TRBJ2-3,16,TRBD2,TGTGCCAGTAGACCCTCGACTAGCGGGGGGGGAGGTACGCAGTATTTT,CASRPSTSGGGGTQYF
TRBV6-4,NA,TRBJ1-6,15,NA,TGTGCCAGCAGTGCCTACGGAAACTATAATTCACCCCTCCACTTT,CASSAYGNYNSPLHF
TRBV7-9,NA,TRBJ1-4,12,NA,TGTGCCAGCAGCAGGACTAATGAAAAACTGTTTTTT,CASSRTNEKLFF
TRBV6-2/TRBV6-3,once,TRBJ1-5,18,TRBD1,TGTGCCAGCAGTCTAATTCGGGGAGGGGGCCTTTGGAATCAGCCCCAGCATTTT,CASSLIRGGGLWNQPQHF
TRBV6-5,once,TRBJ1-1,15,NA,TGTGCCAGCAGAGTCCCGGGGGCGGTGGACACTGAAGCTTTCTTT,CASRVPGAVDTEAFF
TRBV6-5,NA,TRBJ1-2,15,NA,TGTGCCAGCGGCAAAACAGGGAAAGAAAGGTCTGGCTACACCTTC,CASGKTGKERSGYTF
TRBV4-1,NA,TRBJ2-7,16,TRBD1,TGCGCCAGCAGCCAAGTCGGGAGGACAGGGGGATACGAGCAGTACTTC,CASSQVGRTGGYEQYF
TRBV18,NA,TRBJ2-1,14,NA,TGTGCCAGCTCAGTTCTAGGACGTGGAGATGAGCAGTTCTTC,CASSVLGRGDEQFF
TRBV5-1,NA,TRBJ2-2,18,NA,TGCGCCAGCAGCTTGGACCCCTCGATGAGGCTGTGGACCGGGGAGCTGTTTTTT,CASSLDPSMRLWTGELFF
TRBV5-1,NA,TRBJ1-1,14,NA,TGCGCCAGCAGCTTGCAGGTTGGGAACACTGAAGCTTTCTTT,CASSLQVGNTEAFF
TRBV7-2,NA,TRBJ2-1,15,NA,TGTGCCAGCAGCTTAAGGTTTAAGGGGAACAATGAGCAGTTCTTC,CASSLRFKGNNEQFF
TRBV7-2,NA,TRBJ1-2,17,NA,TGTGCCAGCAGCCCAAGGGCCCTCACGATGGCTAACTATGGCTACACCTTC,CASSPRALTMANYGYTF
TRBV19,NA,TRBJ1-3,14,NA,TGTGCCAGTAAGCCCGGGACAACACGAAACACCATATATTTT,CASKPGTTRNTIYF
TRBV11-1,NA,TRBJ2-2,14,TRBD1,TGTGCCAGCAGCTCCGGGACAGGGGACGGGGAGCTGTTTTTT,CASSSGTGDGELFF
TRBV2,NA,TRBJ1-1,13,NA,TGTGCCAGCAAAGGTCGAGGGATCAGTGAAGCTTTCTTT,CASKGRGISEAFF